The following is a T cell receptor beta chain sequence with its context. Its antigen remains unidentified. This sample was taken from a study of coeliac disease. Study findings and constraints: TRB repertoires were largely private, with most amino acid sequences found in only one sample. Lower clonality than controls marked TRB and TRG repertoires from active celiac intraepithelial and lamina propria samples. Cross-contamination between intraepithelial and lamina propria cells was possible. According to the authors, this method cannot detect gliadin-specific T cells in an unbiased way.

Trimming left V 6 bases short and J 6 bases short, with 22 bases between. The CDR3 contains 16 residues. Germline-derived CDR1 and CDR2 are LGHNT and FRNRAP. Assay used: immunoSEQ multiplex PCR; TCRdb lists only in-frame clones, some missing. The table lists thousands of clones, approximately 72% of them singletons. Sequenced material: intraepithelial lymphocytes from the gut. V gene TRBV12-5 combines with J gene TRBJ2-3; maybe TRBD2 (6 bases). The clonotype was recovered from an older woman with active celiac disease. CDR3 amino acids: CASGRGTQGSTDTQYF. The CDR3 nucleotides are TGTGCTAGTGGCCGGGGGACCCAAGGATCCACGGATACGCAGTATTTT.